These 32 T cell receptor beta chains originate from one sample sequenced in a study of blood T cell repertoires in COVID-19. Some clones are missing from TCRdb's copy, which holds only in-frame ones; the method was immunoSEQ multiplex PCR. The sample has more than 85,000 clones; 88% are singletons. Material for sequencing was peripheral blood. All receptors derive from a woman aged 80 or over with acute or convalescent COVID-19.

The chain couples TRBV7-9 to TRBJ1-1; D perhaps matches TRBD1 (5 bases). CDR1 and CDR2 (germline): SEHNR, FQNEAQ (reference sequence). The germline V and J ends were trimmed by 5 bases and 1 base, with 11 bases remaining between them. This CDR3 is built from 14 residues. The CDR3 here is CASSPRGGNTEAFF. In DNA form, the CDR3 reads TGTGCCAGCAGCCCCCGGGGGGGGAACACTGAAGCTTTCTTT. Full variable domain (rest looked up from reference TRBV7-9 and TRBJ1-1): DTGVSQNPRHKITKRGQNVTFRCDPISEHNRLYWYRQTLGQGPEFLTYFQNEAQLEKSRLLSDRFSAERPKGSFSTLEIQRTEQGDSAMYLCASSPRGGNTEAFFGQGTRLTVV.

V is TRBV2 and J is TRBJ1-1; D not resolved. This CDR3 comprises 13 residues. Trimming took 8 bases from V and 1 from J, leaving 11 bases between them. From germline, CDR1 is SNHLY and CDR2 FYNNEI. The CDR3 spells CASEVSGNTEAFF. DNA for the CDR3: TGTGCCAGCGAAGTCTCGGGGAACACTGAAGCTTTCTTT.

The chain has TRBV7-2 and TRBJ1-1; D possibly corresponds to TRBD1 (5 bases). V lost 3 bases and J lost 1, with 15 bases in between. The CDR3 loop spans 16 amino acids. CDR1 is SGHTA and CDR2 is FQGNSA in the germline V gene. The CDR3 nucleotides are TGTGCCAGCAGCTTCAACGGGGGACGTGGGAACACTGAAGCTTTCTTT. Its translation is CASSFNGGRGNTEAFF. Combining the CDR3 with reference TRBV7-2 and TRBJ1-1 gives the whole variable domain GAGVSQSPSNKVTEKGKDVELRCDPISGHTALYWYRQSLGQGLEFLIYFQGNSAPDKSGLPSDRFSAERTGGSVSTLTIQRTQQEDSAVYLCASSFNGGRGNTEAFFGQGTRLTVV.

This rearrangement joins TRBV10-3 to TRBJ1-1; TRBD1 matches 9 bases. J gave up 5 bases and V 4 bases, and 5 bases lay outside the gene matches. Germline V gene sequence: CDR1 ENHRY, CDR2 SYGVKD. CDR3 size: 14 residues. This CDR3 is CAISGTGVGTEAFF. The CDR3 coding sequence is TGTGCCATCAGTGGGACAGGGGTGGGGACTGAAGCTTTCTTT.

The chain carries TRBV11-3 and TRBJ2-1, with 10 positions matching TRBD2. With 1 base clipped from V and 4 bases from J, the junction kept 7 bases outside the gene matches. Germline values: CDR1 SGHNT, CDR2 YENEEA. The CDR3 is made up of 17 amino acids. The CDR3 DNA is TGTGCCAGCAGCTTAGGGGGGCTAGCGGGGGAGTACAATGAGCAGTTCTTC. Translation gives CASSLGGLAGEYNEQFF.

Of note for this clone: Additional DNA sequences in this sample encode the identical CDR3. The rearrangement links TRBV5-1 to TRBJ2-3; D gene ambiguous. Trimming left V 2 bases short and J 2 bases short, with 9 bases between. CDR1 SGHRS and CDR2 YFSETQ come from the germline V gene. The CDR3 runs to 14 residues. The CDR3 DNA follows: TGCGCCAGCAGCTTTCTTGGAGACACAGATACGCAGTATTTT. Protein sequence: CASSFLGDTDTQYF.

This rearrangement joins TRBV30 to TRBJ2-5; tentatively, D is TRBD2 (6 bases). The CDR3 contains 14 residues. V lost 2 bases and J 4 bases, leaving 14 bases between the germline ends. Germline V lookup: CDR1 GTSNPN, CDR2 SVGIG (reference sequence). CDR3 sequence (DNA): TGTGCCTGGAGTAGAAGCGGGTGGGGAGAGACCCAGTACTTC. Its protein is CAWSRSGWGETQYF.

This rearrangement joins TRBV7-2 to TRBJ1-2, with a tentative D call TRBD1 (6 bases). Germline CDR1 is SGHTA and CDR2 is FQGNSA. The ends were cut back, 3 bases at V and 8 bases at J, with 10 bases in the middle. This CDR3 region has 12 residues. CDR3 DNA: TGTGCCAGCAGCTTGCAGGGGTGGGGCTACACCTTC. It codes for CASSLQGWGYTF.

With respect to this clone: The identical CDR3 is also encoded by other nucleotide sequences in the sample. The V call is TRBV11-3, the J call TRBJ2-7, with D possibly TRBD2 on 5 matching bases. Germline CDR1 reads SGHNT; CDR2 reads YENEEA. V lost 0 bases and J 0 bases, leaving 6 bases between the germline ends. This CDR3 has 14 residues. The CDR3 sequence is CASSLDGDSYEQYF. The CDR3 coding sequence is TGTGCCAGCAGCTTAGACGGGGACTCCTACGAGCAGTACTTC. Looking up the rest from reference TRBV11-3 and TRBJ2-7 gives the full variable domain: EAGVVQSPRYKIIEKKQPVAFWCNPISGHNTLYWYLQNLGQGPELLIRYENEEAVDDSQLPKDRFSAERLKGVDSTLKIQPAELGDSAVYLCASSLDGDSYEQYFGPGTRLTVT.

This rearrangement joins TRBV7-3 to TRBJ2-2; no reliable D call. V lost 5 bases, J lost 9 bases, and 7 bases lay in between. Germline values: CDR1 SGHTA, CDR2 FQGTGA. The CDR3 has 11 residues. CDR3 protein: CASSPGRELFF. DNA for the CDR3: TGTGCCAGCAGCCCGGGTCGGGAGCTGTTTTTT.

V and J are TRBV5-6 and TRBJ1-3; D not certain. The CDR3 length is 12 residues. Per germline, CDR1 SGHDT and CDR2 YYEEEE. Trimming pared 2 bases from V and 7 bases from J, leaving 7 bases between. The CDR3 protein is CASSLSRNTIYF. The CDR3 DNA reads TGTGCCAGCAGCTTAAGTCGGAACACCATATATTTT.

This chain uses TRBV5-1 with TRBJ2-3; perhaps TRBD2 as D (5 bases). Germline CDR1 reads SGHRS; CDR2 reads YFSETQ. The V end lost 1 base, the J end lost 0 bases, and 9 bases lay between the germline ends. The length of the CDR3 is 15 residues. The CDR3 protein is CASSLSGPSTDTQYF. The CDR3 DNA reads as TGCGCCAGCAGCTTGAGCGGCCCTAGCACAGATACGCAGTATTTT.

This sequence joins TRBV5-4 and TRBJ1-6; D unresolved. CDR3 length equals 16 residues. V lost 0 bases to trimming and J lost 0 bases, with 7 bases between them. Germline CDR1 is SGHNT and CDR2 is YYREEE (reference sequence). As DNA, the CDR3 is TGTGCCAGCAGCTTGGGTGTCAGCTCCTATAATTCACCCCTCCACTTT. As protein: CASSLGVSSYNSPLHF. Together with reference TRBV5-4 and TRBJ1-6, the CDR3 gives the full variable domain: ETGVTQSPTHLIKTRGQQVTLRCSSQSGHNTVSWYQQALGQGPQFIFQYYREEENGRGNFPPRFSGLQFPNYSSELNVNALELDDSALYLCASSLGVSSYNSPLHFGNGTRLTVT.

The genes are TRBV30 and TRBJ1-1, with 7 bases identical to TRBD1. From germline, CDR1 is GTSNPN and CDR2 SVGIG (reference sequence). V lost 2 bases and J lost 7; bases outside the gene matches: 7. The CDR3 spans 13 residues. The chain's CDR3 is CAWSLVGTDEAFF. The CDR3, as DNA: TGTGCCTGGAGTCTAGTAGGGACAGATGAAGCTTTCTTT.

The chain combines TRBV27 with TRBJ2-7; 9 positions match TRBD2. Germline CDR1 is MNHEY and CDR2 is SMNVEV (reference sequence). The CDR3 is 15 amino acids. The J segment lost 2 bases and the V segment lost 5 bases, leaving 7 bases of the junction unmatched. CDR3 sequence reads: CASSMAAGGAYEQYF. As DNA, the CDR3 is TGTGCCAGCAGTATGGCAGCGGGGGGTGCCTACGAGCAGTACTTC.

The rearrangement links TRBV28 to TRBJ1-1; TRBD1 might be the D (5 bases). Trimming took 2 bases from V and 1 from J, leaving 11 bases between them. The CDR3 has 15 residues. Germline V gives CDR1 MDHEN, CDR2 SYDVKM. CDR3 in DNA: TGTGCCAGCAGTTTAAGGGGCTCATGGAACACTGAAGCTTTCTTT. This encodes CASSLRGSWNTEAFF.

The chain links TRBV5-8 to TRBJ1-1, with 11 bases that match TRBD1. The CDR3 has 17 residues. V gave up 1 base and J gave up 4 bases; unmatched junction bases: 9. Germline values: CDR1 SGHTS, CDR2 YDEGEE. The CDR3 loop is CASSLWWDRGLSTEAFF. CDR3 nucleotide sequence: TGTGCCAGCAGCTTGTGGTGGGACAGGGGGTTAAGCACTGAAGCTTTCTTT.

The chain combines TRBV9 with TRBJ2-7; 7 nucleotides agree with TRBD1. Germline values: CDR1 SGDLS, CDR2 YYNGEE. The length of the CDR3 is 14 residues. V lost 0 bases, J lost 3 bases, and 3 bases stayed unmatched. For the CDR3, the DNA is TGTGCCAGCAGCGTAGGGGACAGTCACTACGAGCAGTACTTC. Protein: CASSVGDSHYEQYF. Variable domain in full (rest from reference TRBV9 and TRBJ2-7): DSGVTQTPKHLITATGQRVTLRCSPRSGDLSVYWYQQSLDQGLQFLIQYYNGEERAKGNILERFSAQQFPDLHSELNLSSLELGDSALYFCASSVGDSHYEQYFGPGTRLTVT.

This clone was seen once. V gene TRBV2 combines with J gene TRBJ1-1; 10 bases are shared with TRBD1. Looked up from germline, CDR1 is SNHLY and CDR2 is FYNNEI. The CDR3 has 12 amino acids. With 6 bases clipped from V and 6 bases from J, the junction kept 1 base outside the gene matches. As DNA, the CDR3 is TGTGCCAGCAGCGGGACAGGGGCTGAAGCTTTCTTT. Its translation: CASSGTGAEAFF.

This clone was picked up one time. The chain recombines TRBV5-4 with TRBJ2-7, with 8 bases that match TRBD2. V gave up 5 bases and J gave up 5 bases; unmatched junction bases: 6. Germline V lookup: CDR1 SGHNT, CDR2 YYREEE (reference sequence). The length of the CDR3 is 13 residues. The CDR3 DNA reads TGTGCCAGCAGTCGGGGGGGGTTCGACGAGCAGTACTTC. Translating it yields CASSRGGFDEQYF.

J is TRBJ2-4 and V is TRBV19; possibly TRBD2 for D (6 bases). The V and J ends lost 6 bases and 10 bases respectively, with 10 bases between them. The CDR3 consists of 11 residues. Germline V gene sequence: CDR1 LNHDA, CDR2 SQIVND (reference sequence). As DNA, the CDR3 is TGTGCCAGTAGGGAGGGTTGGATTCAGTACTTC. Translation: CASREGWIQYF.

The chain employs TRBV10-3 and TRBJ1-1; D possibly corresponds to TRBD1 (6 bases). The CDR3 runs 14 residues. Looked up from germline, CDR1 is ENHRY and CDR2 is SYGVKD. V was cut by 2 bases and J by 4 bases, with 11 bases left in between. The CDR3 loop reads CAISETGSATEAFF. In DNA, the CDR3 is TGTGCCATCAGTGAGACAGGGTCTGCCACTGAAGCTTTCTTT.

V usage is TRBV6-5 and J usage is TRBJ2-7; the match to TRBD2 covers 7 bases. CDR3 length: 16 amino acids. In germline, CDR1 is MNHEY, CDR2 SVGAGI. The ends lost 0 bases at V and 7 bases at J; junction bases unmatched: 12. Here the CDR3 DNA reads TGTGCCAGCAGTTACTCGGGGGGAGGGTCCCCAAAGGAGCAGTACTTC. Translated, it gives CASSYSGGGSPKEQYF.

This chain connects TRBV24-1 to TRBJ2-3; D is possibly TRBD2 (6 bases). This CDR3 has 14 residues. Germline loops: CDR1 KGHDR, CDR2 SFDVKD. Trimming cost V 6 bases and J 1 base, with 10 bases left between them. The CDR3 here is CATSFGGRTDTQYF. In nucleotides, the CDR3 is TGTGCCACCAGTTTCGGGGGTCGCACAGATACGCAGTATTTT.

This chain's CDR3 is CASSLFVNTEAFF. CDR3 coding DNA: TGTGCCAGCAGTTTGTTCGTAAACACTGAAGCTTTCTTT. The rearrangement joins TRBV12-3 or TRBV12-4 to TRBJ1-1; D is unclear. The CDR3 spans 13 residues. Trimming shortened V by 3 bases and J by 2 bases, and 7 bases separated the two germline ends.

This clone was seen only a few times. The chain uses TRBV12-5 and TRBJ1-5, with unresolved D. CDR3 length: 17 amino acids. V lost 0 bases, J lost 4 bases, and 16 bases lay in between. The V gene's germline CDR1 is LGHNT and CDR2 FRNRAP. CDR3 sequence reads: CASGLVRGPLFNQPQHF. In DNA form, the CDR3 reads TGTGCTAGTGGTTTGGTACGCGGCCCACTGTTTAATCAGCCCCAGCATTTT.

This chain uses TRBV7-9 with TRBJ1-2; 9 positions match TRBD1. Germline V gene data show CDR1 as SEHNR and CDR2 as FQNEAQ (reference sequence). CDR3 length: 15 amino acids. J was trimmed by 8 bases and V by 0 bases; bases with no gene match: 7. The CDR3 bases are TGTGCCAGCAGCTTAGCAGGACAGGGGTTGGGAGGCTACACCTTC. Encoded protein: CASSLAGQGLGGYTF.

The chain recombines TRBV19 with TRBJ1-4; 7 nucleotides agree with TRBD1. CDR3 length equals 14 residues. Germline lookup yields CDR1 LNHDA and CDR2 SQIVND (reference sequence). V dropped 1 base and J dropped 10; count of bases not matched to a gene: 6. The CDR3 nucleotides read TGTGCCAGTAGTATAGGAGGGGGCAGCGGAAAACTGTTTTTT. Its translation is CASSIGGGSGKLFF.

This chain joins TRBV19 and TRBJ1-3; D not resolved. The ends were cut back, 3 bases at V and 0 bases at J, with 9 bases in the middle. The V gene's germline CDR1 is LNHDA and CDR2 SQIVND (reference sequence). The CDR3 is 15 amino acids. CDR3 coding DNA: TGTGCCAGTAGTATCCGTGGCAGCTCTGGAAACACCATATATTTT. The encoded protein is CASSIRGSSGNTIYF.

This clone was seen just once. CDR3 loop: CASSQARRNEQFF. The CDR3 region has the DNA TGTGCCAGCAGCCAAGCGAGGCGCAATGAGCAGTTCTTC. This rearrangement joins TRBV3-1 (or the pseudogene TRBV3-2) to TRBJ2-1; D is unresolved. Germline CDR1 and CDR2: LGHDT and YNNKEL (reference sequence). The V and J ends lost 1 base and 6 bases respectively, with 7 bases between them. CDR3 size: 13 residues.

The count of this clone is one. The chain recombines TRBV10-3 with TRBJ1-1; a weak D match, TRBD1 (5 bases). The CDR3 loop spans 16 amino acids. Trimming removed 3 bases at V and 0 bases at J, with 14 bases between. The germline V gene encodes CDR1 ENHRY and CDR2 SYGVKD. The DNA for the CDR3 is TGTGCCATCAGTGATAGTGGGGCAAGGATGAACACTGAAGCTTTCTTT. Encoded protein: CAISDSGARMNTEAFF.

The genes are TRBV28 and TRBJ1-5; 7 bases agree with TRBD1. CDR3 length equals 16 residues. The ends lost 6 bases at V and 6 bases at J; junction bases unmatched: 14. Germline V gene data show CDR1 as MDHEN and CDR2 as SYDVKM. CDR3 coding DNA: TGTGCCAGCAGAAGGGCCGGGACAGCGATTTCTCAGCCCCAGCATTTT. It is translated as CASRRAGTAISQPQHF. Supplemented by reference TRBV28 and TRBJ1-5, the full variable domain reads DVKVTQSSRYLVKRTGEKVFLECVQDMDHENMFWYRQDPGLGLRLIYFSYDVKMKEKGDIPEGYSVSREKKERFSLILESASTNQTSMYLCASRRAGTAISQPQHFGDGTRLSIL.